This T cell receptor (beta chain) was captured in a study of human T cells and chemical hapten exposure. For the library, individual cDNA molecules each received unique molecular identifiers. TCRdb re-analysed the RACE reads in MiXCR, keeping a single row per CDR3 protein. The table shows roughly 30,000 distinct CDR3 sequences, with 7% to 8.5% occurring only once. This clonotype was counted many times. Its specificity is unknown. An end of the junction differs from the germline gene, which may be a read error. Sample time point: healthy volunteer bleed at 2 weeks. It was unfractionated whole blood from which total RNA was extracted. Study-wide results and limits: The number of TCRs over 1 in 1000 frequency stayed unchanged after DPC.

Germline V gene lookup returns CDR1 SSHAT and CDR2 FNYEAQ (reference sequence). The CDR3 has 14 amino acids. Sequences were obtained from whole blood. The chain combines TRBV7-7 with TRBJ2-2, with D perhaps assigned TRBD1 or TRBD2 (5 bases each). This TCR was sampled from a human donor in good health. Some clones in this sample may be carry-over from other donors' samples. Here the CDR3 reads CASSSNQGAGELFF. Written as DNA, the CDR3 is TGTGCTAGCAGCTCGAATCAGGGAGCCGGGGAGCTGTTTTTT.